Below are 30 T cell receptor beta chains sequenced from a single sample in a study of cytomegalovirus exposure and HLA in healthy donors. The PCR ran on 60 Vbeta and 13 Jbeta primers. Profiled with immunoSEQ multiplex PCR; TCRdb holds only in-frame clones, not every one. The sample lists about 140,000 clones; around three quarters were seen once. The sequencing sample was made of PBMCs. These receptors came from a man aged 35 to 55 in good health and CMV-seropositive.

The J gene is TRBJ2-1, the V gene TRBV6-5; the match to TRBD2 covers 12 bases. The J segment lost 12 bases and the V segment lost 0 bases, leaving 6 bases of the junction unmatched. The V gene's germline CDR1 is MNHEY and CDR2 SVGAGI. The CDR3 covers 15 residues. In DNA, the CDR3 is TGTGCCAGCAGTTACTCAGAACTAGCGGGAGGAGGGCAGTTCTTC. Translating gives CASSYSELAGGGQFF.

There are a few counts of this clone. CDR3 in DNA: TGCGCCAGCAGCTTGGAACCGAGCTCCTACGAGCAGTACTTC. Its translation: CASSLEPSSYEQYF. This chain links TRBV5-1 with TRBJ2-7, with unresolved D. The germline V gene has CDR1 SGHRS and CDR2 YFSETQ. V was pared by 0 bases and J by 0 bases, with 7 bases between. The CDR3 has 14 residues.

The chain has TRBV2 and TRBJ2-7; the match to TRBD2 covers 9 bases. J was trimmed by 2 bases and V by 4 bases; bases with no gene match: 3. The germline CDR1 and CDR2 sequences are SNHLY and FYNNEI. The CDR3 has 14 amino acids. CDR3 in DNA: TGTGCCAGCAGTGTGGCGGGAGGGGCCTACGAGCAGTACTTC. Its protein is CASSVAGGAYEQYF.

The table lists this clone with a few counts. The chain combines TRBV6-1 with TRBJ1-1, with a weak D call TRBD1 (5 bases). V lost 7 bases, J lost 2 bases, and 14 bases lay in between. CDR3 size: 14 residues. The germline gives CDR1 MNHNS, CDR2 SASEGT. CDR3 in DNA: TGTGCCAGCACCGTAAGGAGGGGTAACACTGAAGCTTTCTTT. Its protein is CASTVRRGNTEAFF.

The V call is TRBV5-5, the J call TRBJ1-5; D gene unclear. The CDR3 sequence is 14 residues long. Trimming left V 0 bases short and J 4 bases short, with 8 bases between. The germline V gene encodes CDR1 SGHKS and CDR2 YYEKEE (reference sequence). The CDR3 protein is CASSLDGYNQPQHF. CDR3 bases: TGTGCCAGCAGCTTGGACGGGTATAATCAGCCCCAGCATTTT.

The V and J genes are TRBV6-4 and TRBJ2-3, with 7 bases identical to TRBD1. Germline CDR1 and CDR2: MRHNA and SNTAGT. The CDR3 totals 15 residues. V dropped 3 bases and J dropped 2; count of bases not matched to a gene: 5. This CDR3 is CASSDHGQATDTQYF. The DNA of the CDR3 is TGTGCCAGCAGTGATCACGGACAGGCCACAGATACGCAGTATTTT.

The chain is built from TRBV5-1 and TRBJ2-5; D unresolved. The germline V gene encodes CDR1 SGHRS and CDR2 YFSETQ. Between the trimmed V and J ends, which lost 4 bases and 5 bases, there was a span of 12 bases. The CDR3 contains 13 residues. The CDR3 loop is CASSQKFEETQYF. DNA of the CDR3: TGCGCCAGCAGCCAAAAATTCGAGGAGACCCAGTACTTC.

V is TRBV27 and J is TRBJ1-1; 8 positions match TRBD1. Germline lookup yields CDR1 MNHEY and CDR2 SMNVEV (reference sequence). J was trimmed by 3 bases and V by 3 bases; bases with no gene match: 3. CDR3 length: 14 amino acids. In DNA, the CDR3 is TGTGCCAGCAGTTTGCACAGGGGGTACACTGAAGCTTTCTTT. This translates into CASSLHRGYTEAFF.

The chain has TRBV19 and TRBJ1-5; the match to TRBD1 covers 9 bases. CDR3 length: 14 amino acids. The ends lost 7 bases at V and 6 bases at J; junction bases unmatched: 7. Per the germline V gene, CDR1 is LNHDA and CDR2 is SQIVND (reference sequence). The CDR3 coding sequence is TGTGCCAGTACCAAACAGGGGGCAGGTCAGCCCCAGCATTTT. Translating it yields CASTKQGAGQPQHF.

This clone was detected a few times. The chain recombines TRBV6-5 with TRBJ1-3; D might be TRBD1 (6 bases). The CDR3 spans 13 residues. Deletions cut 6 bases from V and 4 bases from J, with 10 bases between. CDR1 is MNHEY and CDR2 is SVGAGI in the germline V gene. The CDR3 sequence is CASSSGTGNTIYF. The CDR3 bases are TGTGCCAGCAGCTCCGGGACAGGAAACACCATATATTTT.

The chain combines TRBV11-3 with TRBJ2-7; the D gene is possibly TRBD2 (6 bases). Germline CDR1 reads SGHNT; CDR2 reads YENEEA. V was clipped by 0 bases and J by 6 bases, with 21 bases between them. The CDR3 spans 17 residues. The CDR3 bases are TGTGCCAGCAGCTTAGACCTCAACGGTGGGGGGAGGTGCGAGCAGTACTTC. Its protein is CASSLDLNGGGRCEQYF. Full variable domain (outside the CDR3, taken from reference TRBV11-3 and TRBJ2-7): EAGVVQSPRYKIIEKKQPVAFWCNPISGHNTLYWYLQNLGQGPELLIRYENEEAVDDSQLPKDRFSAERLKGVDSTLKIQPAELGDSAVYLCASSLDLNGGGRCEQYFGPGTRLTVT.

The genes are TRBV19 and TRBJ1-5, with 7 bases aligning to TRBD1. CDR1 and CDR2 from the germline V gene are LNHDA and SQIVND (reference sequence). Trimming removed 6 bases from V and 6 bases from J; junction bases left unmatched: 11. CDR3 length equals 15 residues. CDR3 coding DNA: TGTGCCAGTAGCGATCAAGGGGGCGCCGGTCAGCCCCAGCATTTT. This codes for CASSDQGGAGQPQHF.

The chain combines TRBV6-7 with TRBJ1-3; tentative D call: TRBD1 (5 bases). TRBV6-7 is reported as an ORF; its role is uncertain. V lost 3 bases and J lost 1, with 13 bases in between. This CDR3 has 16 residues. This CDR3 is CASSYLQVPSGNTIYF. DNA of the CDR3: TGTGCCAGCAGTTATTTACAGGTACCTTCTGGAAACACCATATATTTT.

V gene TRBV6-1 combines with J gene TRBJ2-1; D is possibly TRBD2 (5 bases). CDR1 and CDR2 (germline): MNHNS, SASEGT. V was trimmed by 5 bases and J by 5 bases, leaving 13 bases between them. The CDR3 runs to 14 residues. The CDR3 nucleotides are TGTGCCAGCAGTAGACACCGGGAAGACAATGAGCAGTTCTTC. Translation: CASSRHREDNEQFF.

CDR3 amino acids: CASSIVGGEDTQYF. CDR3 DNA sequence: TGTGCCAGTAGTATAGTAGGGGGAGAAGATACGCAGTATTTT. The J gene is TRBJ2-3, the V gene TRBV19; TRBD1 might be the D (6 bases). In germline, CDR1 is LNHDA, CDR2 SQIVND (reference sequence). CDR3 length: 14 residues. V shed 1 base and J shed 5 bases, with 10 bases lying between them.

For the CDR3, the DNA is TGTGCCAGCAGTGATCCAGTAAGAGGGAACACCGGGGAGCTGTTTTTT. Translating gives CASSDPVRGNTGELFF. The chain recombines TRBV25-1 with TRBJ2-2; D not resolved. This CDR3 is built from 16 residues. Germline-derived CDR1 and CDR2 are MGHDK and SYGVNS. The germline V and J ends were trimmed by 3 bases and 1 base, with 12 bases remaining between them.

CDR3 DNA: TGCAGCGTGAAAACGGGGACTTCCCTAGGGGTAGCTTTCTTT. It translates to CSVKTGTSLGVAFF. The chain couples TRBV29-1 to TRBJ1-1; D might be TRBD1 (5 bases). Germline CDR1 reads SQVTM; CDR2 reads ANQGSEA. V was trimmed by 6 bases and J by 10 bases, leaving 24 bases between them. The CDR3 has 14 residues.

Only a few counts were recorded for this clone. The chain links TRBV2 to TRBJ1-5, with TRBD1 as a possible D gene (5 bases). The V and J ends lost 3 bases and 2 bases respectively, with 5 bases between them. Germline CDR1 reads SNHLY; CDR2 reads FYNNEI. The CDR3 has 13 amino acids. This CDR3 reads CASSDRGNQPQHF. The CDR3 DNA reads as TGTGCCAGCAGTGACAGGGGCAATCAGCCCCAGCATTTT.

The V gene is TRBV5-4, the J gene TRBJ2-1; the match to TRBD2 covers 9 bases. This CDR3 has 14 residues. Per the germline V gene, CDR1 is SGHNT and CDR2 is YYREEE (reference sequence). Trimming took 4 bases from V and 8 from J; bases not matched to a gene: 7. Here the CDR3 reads CASSLSGSRYEQFF. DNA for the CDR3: TGTGCCAGCAGCCTTAGCGGGAGTAGGTATGAGCAGTTCTTC.

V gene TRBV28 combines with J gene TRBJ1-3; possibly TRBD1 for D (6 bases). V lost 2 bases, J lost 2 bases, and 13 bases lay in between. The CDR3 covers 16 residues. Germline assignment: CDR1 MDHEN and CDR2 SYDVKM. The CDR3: CASSLIGGAAGNTIYF. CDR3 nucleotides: TGTGCCAGCAGTTTAATTGGGGGCGCGGCTGGAAACACCATATATTTT.

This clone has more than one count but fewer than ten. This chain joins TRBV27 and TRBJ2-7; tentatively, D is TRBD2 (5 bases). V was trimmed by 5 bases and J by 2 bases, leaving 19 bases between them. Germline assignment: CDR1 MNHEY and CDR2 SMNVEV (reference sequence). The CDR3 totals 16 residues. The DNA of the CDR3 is TGTGCCAGCAGTCCCTGGGGAGCGGAGAAAGCCTACGAGCAGTACTTC. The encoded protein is CASSPWGAEKAYEQYF.

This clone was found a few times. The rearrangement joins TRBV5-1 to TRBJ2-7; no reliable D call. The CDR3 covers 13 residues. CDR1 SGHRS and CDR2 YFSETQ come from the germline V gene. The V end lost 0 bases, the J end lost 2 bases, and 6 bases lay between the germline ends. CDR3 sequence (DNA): TGCGCCAGCAGCTTGGGCTCTACCTACGAGCAGTACTTC. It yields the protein CASSLGSTYEQYF.

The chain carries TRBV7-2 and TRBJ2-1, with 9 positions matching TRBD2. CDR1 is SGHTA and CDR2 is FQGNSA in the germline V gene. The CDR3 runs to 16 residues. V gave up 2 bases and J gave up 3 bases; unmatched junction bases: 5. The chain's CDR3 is CASSLLAGLYYNEQFF. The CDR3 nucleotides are TGTGCCAGCAGCTTACTAGCGGGACTTTACTACAATGAGCAGTTCTTC.

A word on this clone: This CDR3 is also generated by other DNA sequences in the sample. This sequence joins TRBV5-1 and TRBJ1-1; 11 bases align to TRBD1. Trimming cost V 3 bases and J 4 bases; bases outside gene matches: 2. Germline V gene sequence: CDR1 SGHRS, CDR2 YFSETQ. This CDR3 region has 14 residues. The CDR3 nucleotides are TGCGCCAGCAGCTCCGGGACAGGGGGCACTGAAGCTTTCTTT. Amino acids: CASSSGTGGTEAFF.

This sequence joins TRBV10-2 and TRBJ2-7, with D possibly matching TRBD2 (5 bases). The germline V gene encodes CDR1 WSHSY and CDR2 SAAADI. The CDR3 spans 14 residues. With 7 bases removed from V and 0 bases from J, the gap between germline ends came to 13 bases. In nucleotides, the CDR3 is TGCGCCAGCACCCCTCGGAGGAGCTCCTACGAGCAGTACTTC. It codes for CASTPRRSSYEQYF.

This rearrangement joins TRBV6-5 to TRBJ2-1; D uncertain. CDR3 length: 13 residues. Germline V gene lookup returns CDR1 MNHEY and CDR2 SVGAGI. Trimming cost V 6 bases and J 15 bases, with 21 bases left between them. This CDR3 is CASSSETMGPTFF. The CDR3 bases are TGTGCCAGCAGCTCCGAGACCATGGGCCCAACGTTCTTC.

The CDR3 DNA reads TGCGCCAGCAGCCACAGGACAGTTAACACTGAAGCTTTCTTT. Its protein is CASSHRTVNTEAFF. The genes are TRBV5-1 and TRBJ1-1; weak D call: TRBD1 (6 bases). The germline V gene has CDR1 SGHRS and CDR2 YFSETQ. CDR3 size: 14 residues. Trimming took 4 bases from V and 2 from J, leaving 12 bases between them.

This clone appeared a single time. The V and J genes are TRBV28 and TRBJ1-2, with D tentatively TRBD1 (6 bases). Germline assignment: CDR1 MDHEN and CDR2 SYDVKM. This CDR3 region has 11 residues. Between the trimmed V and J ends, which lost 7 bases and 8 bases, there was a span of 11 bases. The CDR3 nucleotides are TGTGCCAGCATCGCAGGGGAAGGCTACACCTTC. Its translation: CASIAGEGYTF.

In DNA form, the CDR3 reads TGCGCCAGCAGCCCGCAACCCGGAGGGAACACTGAAGCTTTCTTT. Translating it yields CASSPQPGGNTEAFF. The chain joins TRBV5-1 to TRBJ1-1; D unclear. Trimming took off 4 bases at V and 1 base at J, with 14 bases between the two ends. CDR1 and CDR2 from the germline V gene are SGHRS and YFSETQ. The CDR3 spans 15 residues.

CDR3 amino acids: CASSYSYRSILVEQYF. In DNA, the CDR3 is TGTGCCAGCAGTTACTCGTACAGGAGCATCTTGGTCGAGCAGTACTTC. The V gene is TRBV6-6, the J gene TRBJ2-7, with D perhaps TRBD1 (5 bases). This CDR3 has 16 amino acids. Germline CDR1 reads MNHNY; CDR2 reads SVGAGI (reference sequence). Trimming removed 0 bases from V and 6 bases from J, with 18 bases in between.